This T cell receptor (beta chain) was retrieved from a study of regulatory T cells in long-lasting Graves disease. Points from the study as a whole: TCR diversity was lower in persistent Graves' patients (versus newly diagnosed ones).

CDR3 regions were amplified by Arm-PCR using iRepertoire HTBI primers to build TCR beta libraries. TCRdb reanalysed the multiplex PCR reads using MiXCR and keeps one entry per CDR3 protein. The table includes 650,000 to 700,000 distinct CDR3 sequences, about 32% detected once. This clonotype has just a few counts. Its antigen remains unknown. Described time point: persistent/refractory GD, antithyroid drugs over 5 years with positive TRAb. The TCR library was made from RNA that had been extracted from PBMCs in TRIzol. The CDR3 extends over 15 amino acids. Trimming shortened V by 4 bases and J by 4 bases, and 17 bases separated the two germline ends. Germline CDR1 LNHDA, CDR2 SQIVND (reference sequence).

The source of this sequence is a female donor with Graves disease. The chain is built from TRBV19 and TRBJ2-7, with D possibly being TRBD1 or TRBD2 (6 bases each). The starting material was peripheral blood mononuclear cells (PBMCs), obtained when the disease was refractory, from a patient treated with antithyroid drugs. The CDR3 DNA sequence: TGTGCCAGTAGTACCGCCCGGGGGCTACAATACGAGCAGTACTTC. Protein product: CASSTARGLQYEQYF.